These 21 T cell receptor beta chains came from one sample sequenced in a study of control samples from healthy donors and cancer patients. Repertoires were generated with immunoSEQ multiplex PCR, while TCRdb's copy carries only in-frame clones and drops some. The sample yields around 100,000 clones, roughly 91% seen once. The sample consisted of blood. Receptors were obtained from a man aged 30 to 39 in good health.

This clone has only one observation. The chain employs TRBV10-3 and TRBJ1-1; D possibly corresponds to TRBD1 (5 bases). Germline CDR1 reads ENHRY; CDR2 reads SYGVKD. This CDR3 comprises 13 residues. With 6 bases removed from V and 4 bases from J, the gap between germline ends came to 12 bases. This CDR3 is CAISSRAGTEAFF. In DNA, the CDR3 is TGTGCCATCAGCAGCAGGGCGGGCACTGAAGCTTTCTTT.

This chain uses TRBV2 with TRBJ2-2, with 7 bases identical to TRBD1. V lost 10 bases and J lost 1; bases outside the gene matches: 9. This CDR3 is 15 amino acids long. Per germline, CDR1 SNHLY and CDR2 FYNNEI. CDR3 in DNA: TGTGCCACGACTCGGGGACAGAAGAACACCGGGGAGCTGTTTTTT. Protein sequence: CATTRGQKNTGELFF. Looking up the rest from reference TRBV2 and TRBJ2-2 gives the full variable domain: EPEVTQTPSHQVTQMGQEVILRCVPISNHLYFYWYRQILGQKVEFLVSFYNNEISEKSEIFDDQFSVERPDGSNFTLKIRSTKLEDSAMYFCATTRGQKNTGELFFGEGSRLTVL.

V is TRBV5-1 and J is TRBJ2-1; TRBD1 is a possible D gene (5 bases). The CDR3 consists of 17 residues. Looked up from germline, CDR1 is SGHRS and CDR2 is YFSETQ. Trimming left V 1 base short and J 4 bases short, with 18 bases between. The CDR3 protein is CASSLRQNFIQYNEQFF. CDR3 DNA: TGCGCCAGCAGCTTGCGACAGAATTTTATTCAGTACAATGAGCAGTTCTTC.

The chain employs TRBV19 and TRBJ2-3; D perhaps matches TRBD2 (5 bases). CDR1 is LNHDA, CDR2 SQIVND, per germline (reference sequence). This CDR3 is 12 amino acids long. Trimming cost V 10 bases and J 7 bases, with 15 bases left between them. The CDR3 nucleotides are TGTGCCACCGGCGAGGGTCGATATACGCAGTATTTT. Translating it yields CATGEGRYTQYF.

The V call is TRBV5-5, the J call TRBJ2-5; 9 bases align to TRBD1. V lost 4 bases and J lost 5; bases outside the gene matches: 6. The CDR3 is made up of 14 amino acids. From germline, CDR1 is SGHKS and CDR2 YYEKEE (reference sequence). The CDR3 is CASSPTGGRETQYF. In DNA, the CDR3 is TGTGCCAGCAGCCCCACAGGGGGCCGGGAGACCCAGTACTTC.

This sequence joins TRBV6-6 and TRBJ2-3; 9 bases match TRBD1. In germline, CDR1 is MNHNY, CDR2 SVGAGI (reference sequence). The CDR3 spans 15 residues. The V and J ends lost 0 bases and 5 bases, in that order; junction bases with no gene match: 3. The CDR3 bases are TGTGCCAGCAGTTACTCCGAGGACAGGGGAGATACGCAGTATTTT. Amino acid sequence: CASSYSEDRGDTQYF.

The chain carries TRBV6-1 and TRBJ2-6; D is ambiguous. The ends were cut back, 4 bases at V and 0 bases at J, with 4 bases in the middle. This CDR3 region has 14 residues. Germline lookup yields CDR1 MNHNS and CDR2 SASEGT. The CDR3: CASSGSSGANVLTF. CDR3 DNA: TGTGCCAGCAGTGGTAGCTCTGGGGCCAACGTCCTGACTTTC.

The chain combines TRBV27 with TRBJ1-6; 9 bases fit TRBD1. The CDR3 covers 16 residues. The germline V gene encodes CDR1 MNHEY and CDR2 SMNVEV (reference sequence). After removal of 4 bases from V and 2 bases from J, the junction contained 3 bases not matched to a gene. Here the CDR3 DNA reads TGTGCCAGCAGTTCGACAGGGGGGACCTATAATTCACCCCTCCACTTT. Protein product: CASSSTGGTYNSPLHF.

This clone has just a few counts. CDR3 bases: TGTGCCAGCAGCCAAACAGGGTTTAATCAGCCCCAGCATTTT. Encoded protein: CASSQTGFNQPQHF. This chain uses TRBV7-3 with TRBJ1-5, with TRBD1 as a possible D gene (6 bases). In germline, CDR1 is SGHTA, CDR2 FQGTGA. The V and J ends lost 5 bases and 4 bases respectively, with 12 bases between them. The CDR3 sequence is 14 residues long. The complete variable domain, with remaining parts taken from reference TRBV7-3 and TRBJ1-5, reads GAGVSQTPSNKVTEKGKYVELRCDPISGHTALYWYRQSLGQGPEFLIYFQGTGAADDSGLPNDRFFAVRPEGSVSTLKIQRTERGDSAVYLCASSQTGFNQPQHFGDGTRLSIL.

The V call is TRBV14, the J call TRBJ2-7, with TRBD1 matching over 7 bases. Germline values: CDR1 SGHDN, CDR2 FVKESK. Trimming took 0 bases from V and 0 from J; bases not matched to a gene: 2. The CDR3 covers 15 residues. The CDR3 here is CASSQDTGASYEQYF. CDR3 nucleotide sequence: TGTGCCAGCAGCCAAGACACAGGGGCCTCCTACGAGCAGTACTTC.

The chain couples TRBV2 to TRBJ2-3, with 12 bases identical to TRBD2. The CDR3 covers 17 residues. V dropped 6 bases and J dropped 4; count of bases not matched to a gene: 11. Germline V lookup: CDR1 SNHLY, CDR2 FYNNEI. CDR3 sequence: CASRASGGAFVADTQYF. CDR3 sequence (DNA): TGTGCCAGCAGGGCTAGCGGGGGGGCCTTCGTCGCAGATACGCAGTATTTT.

This chain uses TRBV6-1 with TRBJ1-3; maybe TRBD1 (6 bases). This CDR3 region has 17 residues. Germline V gene data show CDR1 as MNHNS and CDR2 as SASEGT. Trimming cost V 1 base and J 0 bases, with 13 bases left between them. CDR3 coding DNA: TGTGCCAGCAGTGAAGGACAGGTTGGAATCTCTGGAAACACCATATATTTT. Amino acids: CASSEGQVGISGNTIYF.

This rearrangement joins TRBV6-4 to TRBJ2-1; TRBD2 aligns across 8 bases. Germline V gives CDR1 MRHNA, CDR2 SNTAGT. CDR3 size: 15 residues. J was trimmed by 3 bases and V by 2 bases; bases with no gene match: 3. CDR3 region: CASSDTSGYYNEQFF. The CDR3 DNA reads as TGTGCCAGCAGTGACACTAGCGGCTACTACAATGAGCAGTTCTTC.

V and J are TRBV6-5 and TRBJ1-1, with TRBD1 matching 8 bases. Germline V gene lookup returns CDR1 MNHEY and CDR2 SVGAGI. The J segment lost 1 base and the V segment lost 6 bases, leaving 1 base of the junction unmatched. CDR3 length: 13 amino acids. CDR3 protein: CASRQGGNTEAFF. DNA for the CDR3: TGTGCCAGCAGACAGGGGGGGAACACTGAAGCTTTCTTT.

This sequence joins TRBV5-6 and TRBJ2-1, with TRBD1 as a possible D gene (5 bases). Germline CDR1 is SGHDT and CDR2 is YYEEEE. The CDR3 has 15 amino acids. V was clipped by 1 base and J by 2 bases, with 10 bases between them. Here the CDR3 DNA reads TGTGCCAGCAGCTTGATAGGACACCCCTACAATGAGCAGTTCTTC. Encoded protein: CASSLIGHPYNEQFF.

In the case of this clone: An end of the junction does not agree with germline; a read error may underlie this. This rearrangement joins TRBV11-2 to TRBJ1-1; maybe TRBD1 (5 bases). The CDR3 contains 15 residues. Looked up from germline, CDR1 is SGHAT and CDR2 is FQNNGV. The CDR3 DNA sequence: TGTGCCAGCACCTTAAACTTGCAGGGGAACACTGAAGCTTTCTTT. As protein: CASTLNLQGNTEAFF.

This chain connects TRBV28 to TRBJ1-4; TRBD1 might be the D (5 bases). V was cut by 3 bases and J by 6 bases, with 17 bases left in between. This CDR3 comprises 16 residues. CDR1 and CDR2 from the germline V gene are MDHEN and SYDVKM. DNA for the CDR3: TGTGCCAGCAGTTTGTCTCGGGGCCGCCTTTATGAAAAACTGTTTTTT. It yields the protein CASSLSRGRLYEKLFF.

The chain has TRBV24-1 and TRBJ1-2; D gene uncertain. The V gene lost 1 base and the J gene lost 7 bases, with 3 bases spanning the gap. Per the germline V gene, CDR1 is KGHDR and CDR2 is SFDVKD. This CDR3 spans 11 amino acids. This CDR3 reads CATSDLFGYTF. In DNA form, the CDR3 reads TGTGCCACCAGTGATTTATTTGGCTACACCTTC.

The chain combines TRBV11-2 with TRBJ1-1; D gene ambiguous. Germline loops: CDR1 SGHAT, CDR2 FQNNGV. Trimming removed 4 bases at V and 1 base at J, with 7 bases between. The CDR3 spans 13 residues. CDR3 sequence: CASSSQANTEAFF. CDR3 DNA: TGTGCCAGCAGCTCTCAAGCGAACACTGAAGCTTTCTTT. Based on the CDR3 plus reference TRBV11-2 and TRBJ1-1, the full variable domain is EAGVAQSPRYKIIEKRQSVAFWCNPISGHATLYWYQQILGQGPKLLIQFQNNGVVDDSQLPKDRFSAERLKGVDSTLKIQPAKLEDSAVYLCASSSQANTEAFFGQGTRLTVV.

J is TRBJ2-1 and V is TRBV6-2 or TRBV6-3; 14 bases align to TRBD2. Per the germline V gene, CDR1 is MNHEY and CDR2 is SVGEGT. The CDR3 is 18 amino acids. V was clipped by 5 bases and J by 0 bases; unmatched bases: 6. Here the CDR3 DNA reads TGTGCCAGCAGTCGGGGACTAGCGGGGGTCCCCTCCTACAATGAGCAGTTCTTC. It translates to CASSRGLAGVPSYNEQFF.

The V call is TRBV6-2 or TRBV6-3, the J call TRBJ1-2; the D gene is possibly TRBD1 (6 bases). The germline V gene encodes CDR1 MNHEY and CDR2 SVGEGT. The V end was cut by 2 bases, the J end by 4 bases, with 26 bases between. The CDR3 loop spans 19 amino acids. The CDR3 nucleotides are TGTGCCAGCAGTTACACGCCGTCCGCTCGCGCAGGGGCCCGCTATGGCTACACCTTC. It encodes CASSYTPSARAGARYGYTF.